This T cell receptor (beta chain) was retrieved from a study of early T cells in non-severe SARS-CoV-2 infection. Study at large: Bulk RNA from unsorted whole blood was sequenced; chains were unpaired. Notes on the study in general: Anti-spike CD8 responses were favored in VDJdb matching, and private and CD4 specificities were missed.

Individual cDNA molecules were tagged with unique molecular identifiers. TCRdb itself ran the 5' RACE reads through MiXCR, one entry per CDR3 protein. The data hold approximately 43,000 distinct CDR3 sequences, with around 6.9% observed a single time. Worth noting for this clonotype: The antigen is unknown. This sequence may be a read error, since a much larger clone differs from it by one base.

This clonotype was sampled from an adult who was a healthcare worker with PCR-confirmed SARS-CoV-2 infection or an uninfected control (not recorded which). Input material: whole blood.

CDR3 in DNA: TGTGCCAGCTCCTCGGGGTTCACAGATGCGCAGTATTTT. Amino acid sequence: CASSSGFTDAQYF. V and J are TRBV6-6 and TRBJ2-3; D might be TRBD2 (5 bases). The CDR3 is 13 amino acids. Germline CDR1 MNHNY, CDR2 SVGAGI (reference sequence).